This T cell receptor beta chain was profiled in a study of human T cells and chemical hapten exposure. Study overall: The sensitizer, 2% DPC, was used on roughly 2 cm by roughly 2 cm of upper inner arm skin. Study results and limitations: In comparison with controls, expanded TCRs gave rise to a significantly larger number of large CDR3 similarity clusters.

This clonotype has more than one count but fewer than ten. Its cognate antigen is unknown. The time point denotes: patch test 3, about 24 weeks after DPC sensitization. Regarding treatment: therapeutic diphenylcyclopropenone sensitization with weekly scalp DPC. Every donor had alopecia and was 18 to 70 years old; all were suitable for DPC. TCRdb used MiXCR to reprocess the RACE reads, holding one entry per CDR3 protein. The repertoire holds more than 150,000 distinct CDR3 sequences, with 24% as singletons. The CDR3 totals 14 residues. V was pared by 7 bases and J by 0 bases, with 6 bases of the junction left unmatched.

The chain combines TRBV12-3 or TRBV12-4 with TRBJ2-7, with TRBD2 identical over 7 bases. The sequenced sample was whole blood, obtained in connection with sensitization to the hapten diphenylcyclopropenone (DPC). The source is a woman in her thirties or forties with alopecia areata. Some clones in this sample may be carry-over from other donors' samples. The CDR3 here is CASTSTSISYEQYF. CDR3 sequence (DNA): TGTGCCAGCACCTCGACTAGCATCTCCTACGAGCAGTACTTC.